This entry concerns a single TCR beta chain. A quantity of about 0.5 to 1 ug RNA underwent reverse transcription using random hexamers. TCRdb redid the calling of the immunoSEQ multiplex PCR reads with MiXCR, one entry per CDR3 protein. Found here are 250,000 to 300,000 distinct CDR3 sequences, over 75% of them singletons; the top ten hold approximately 0.2%. The sample is drawn from a study of CD8 T cells in Susac syndrome. Trimming took 1 base from V and 3 from J, leaving 18 bases between them. In germline, CDR1 is ENHRY, CDR2 SYGVKD. The CDR3 consists of 18 residues. CD8+ and CD4+ blood T cells underwent TCR beta sequencing. Negative magnetic isolation gave CD8+ and CD4+ cells; FACS enriched CD8+ TEMRA.

This clonotype was obtained from a human donor with multiple sclerosis. This chain connects TRBV10-3 to TRBJ2-2; D is perhaps TRBD1 (5 bases). Sequencing used CD8+ T cells from PBMCs. The CDR3 reads CAISEFTGYGEYTGELFF. For the CDR3, the DNA is TGTGCCATCAGTGAGTTTACAGGATACGGAGAATACACCGGGGAGCTGTTTTTT.